These 7 T cell receptor beta chains share one sample of origin, sequenced in a study of response to subunit inactivated influenza vaccine. TCRdb reprocessed the RT-PCR reads via MiXCR and lists one record per CDR3 protein. The sample lists approximately 500,000 distinct CDR3 sequences, around 13% occurring once. The input for sequencing was PBMCs from blood, taken 40 to 50 days after vaccination. These receptors originate from a man aged 50-59 years who received an inactivated influenza vaccine.

The V gene is TRBV5-1, the J gene TRBJ1-6; D call uncertain. The V end was cut by 0 bases, the J end by 8 bases, with 12 bases between. CDR3 length: 15 amino acids. Germline V gives CDR1 SGHRS, CDR2 YFSETQ. CDR3 coding DNA: TGCGCCAGCAGCTTGGCCGGCTCACGTTATTCACCCCTCCACTTT. Its protein product is CASSLAGSRYSPLHF.

This clonotype was recorded a few times. V usage is TRBV6-2 or TRBV6-3 and J usage is TRBJ2-1; 10 bases agree with TRBD2. Germline CDR1 reads MNHEY; CDR2 reads SVGEGT. With V trimmed by 6 bases and J by 3 bases, 5 bases remained unmatched. This CDR3 contains 15 residues. The CDR3 nucleotides read TGTGCCAGCAGACGGTCTAGCGGGGGCTACAATGAGCAGTTCTTC. Translating gives CASRRSSGGYNEQFF.

This clonotype has a handful of counts. The CDR3 DNA reads as TGTGCCAGCAGCTTAGGGGGGGGGAGAGACACTGAAGCTTTCTTT. It yields the protein CASSLGGGRDTEAFF. The rearrangement links TRBV11-2 to TRBJ1-1; a weak D match, TRBD1 (5 bases). CDR3 size: 15 residues. From germline, CDR1 is SGHAT and CDR2 FQNNGV. Trimming cost V 1 base and J 3 bases, with 12 bases left between them.

The chain employs TRBV5-1 and TRBJ2-1; TRBD2 matches at 13 bases. The CDR3 has 13 residues. The germline CDR1 and CDR2 sequences are SGHRS and YFSETQ. J was trimmed by 16 bases and V by 4 bases; bases with no gene match: 8. The CDR3 protein is CASSRGTSGTGFF. As DNA, the CDR3 is TGCGCCAGCAGCCGAGGGACTAGCGGGACTGGATTCTTC. Supplemented by reference TRBV5-1 and TRBJ2-1, the full variable domain reads KAGVTQTPRYLIKTRGQQVTLSCSPISGHRSVSWYQQTPGQGLQFLFEYFSETQRNKGNFPGRFSGRQFSNSRSEMNVSTLELGDSALYLCASSRGTSGTGFFGPGTRLTVL.

This clonotype showed up just a few times. The rearrangement links TRBV12-3 or TRBV12-4 to TRBJ2-1, with 8 bases aligning to TRBD2. V shed 6 bases and J 5 bases; nucleotides not matched to a gene: 12. This CDR3 comprises 16 residues. The CDR3 reads CASRSPLAGLNNEQFF. The DNA of the CDR3 is TGTGCCAGCAGGTCACCCTTAGCGGGGTTGAACAATGAGCAGTTCTTC.

The chain couples TRBV12-3 or TRBV12-4 to TRBJ2-7; 7 bases line up with TRBD1. The CDR3 contains 15 residues. V was clipped by 2 bases and J by 1 base; unmatched bases: 5. DNA of the CDR3: TGTGCCAGCAGTTTATCGACAGGGATTTCCTACGAGCAGTACTTC. This translates into CASSLSTGISYEQYF.

This clonotype was detected ten times or more. V and J are TRBV5-1 and TRBJ2-1, with 14 bases matching TRBD2. Per germline, CDR1 SGHRS and CDR2 YFSETQ. V lost 4 bases and J lost 9; bases outside the gene matches: 9. The CDR3 contains 16 residues. The CDR3 bases are TGCGCCAGCAGCCCAACCCCGGGACTAGCGGGAGTTGAGCAGTTCTTC. This encodes CASSPTPGLAGVEQFF.